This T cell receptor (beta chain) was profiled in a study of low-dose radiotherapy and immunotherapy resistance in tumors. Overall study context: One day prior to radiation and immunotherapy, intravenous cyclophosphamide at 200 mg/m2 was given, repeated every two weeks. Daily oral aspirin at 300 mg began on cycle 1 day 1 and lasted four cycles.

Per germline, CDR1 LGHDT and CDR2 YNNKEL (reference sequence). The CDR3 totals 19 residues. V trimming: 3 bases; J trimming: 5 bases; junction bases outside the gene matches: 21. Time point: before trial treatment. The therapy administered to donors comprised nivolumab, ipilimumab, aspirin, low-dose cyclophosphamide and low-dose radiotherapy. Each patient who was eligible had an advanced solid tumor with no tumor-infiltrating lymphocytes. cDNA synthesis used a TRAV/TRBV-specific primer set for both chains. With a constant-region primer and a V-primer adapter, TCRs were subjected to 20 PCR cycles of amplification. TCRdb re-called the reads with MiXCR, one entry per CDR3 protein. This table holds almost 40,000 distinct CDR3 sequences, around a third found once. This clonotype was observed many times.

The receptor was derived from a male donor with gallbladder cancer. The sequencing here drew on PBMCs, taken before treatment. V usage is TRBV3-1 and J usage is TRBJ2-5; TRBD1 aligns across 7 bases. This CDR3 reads CASSHQKPVQGPFWETQYF. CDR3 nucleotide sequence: TGTGCCAGCAGCCACCAAAAACCCGTACAGGGGCCTTTTTGGGAGACCCAGTACTTC.